These T cell receptor beta chains were read from a single sample in a study of CD8 T cell repertoires and HIV-1 epitope variants. Sequencing used immunoSEQ multiplex PCR; TCRdb keeps in-frame clones, though not all of them. The table has about 95,000 clones, over 70% seen once. Sequencing was carried out using uncultured baseline CD8+ T cells from peripheral blood mononuclear cells (PBMCs). The source of these receptors is a male donor with HIV. Both conserved end residues are part of each CDR3. D genes are given only for firm matches. Clone size is shown for a subset of rows, as once, few, many or a class of expanded clone.

D gene	V gene	clone size	J gene	CDR3 DNA	CDR3 protein
-	TRBV4-2	-	TRBJ1-6	TGTGCCAGCAGCCAAGGTCGGCAGCAAAAACCCTATAATTCACCCCTCCACTTT	CASSQGRQQKPYNSPLHF
TRBD1	TRBV5-1	-	TRBJ2-2	TGCGCCAGCAGCGATCCAGGGGGTTGGCGAGGAACCGGGGAGCTGTTTTTT	CASSDPGGWRGTGELFF
-	TRBV25-1	once	TRBJ2-3	TGTGCCAGCACTGGGCTAGGGACGCAGTATTTT	CASTGLGTQYF
-	TRBV5-6	once	TRBJ2-7	TGTGCCAGCAGCTTTACAGGTTCCGAGCAGTACTTC	CASSFTGSEQYF
TRBD1	TRBV5-4	few	TRBJ2-7	TGTGCCAGCAGCCCTGGGACAGCCAACGAGCAGTACTTC	CASSPGTANEQYF
-	TRBV21-1	-	TRBJ1-5	TGTGCCAGCAGCAACGGAGGCAGGGGCAATCAGCCCCAGCATTTT	CASSNGGRGNQPQHF
-	TRBV9	-	TRBJ1-1	TGTGCCAGCAGCGTAGGAGTGGACGCCGAAGCTTTCTTT	CASSVGVDAEAFF
-	TRBV5-1	-	TRBJ1-2	TGCGCCAGCAGTCAGGGCGAGGGCCGTTTTGGCTACACCTTC	CASSQGEGRFGYTF
-	TRBV7-9	-	TRBJ2-6	TGTGCCAGCACCACCGGGACGTCCTCGGGGGCCAACGTCCTGACTTTC	CASTTGTSSGANVLTF
-	TRBV19	-	TRBJ2-5	TGTGCCAGTAGTACCTGGGCGGAGGTGCGGCACCAAGAGACCCAGTACTTC	CASSTWAEVRHQETQYF
-	TRBV5-7	-	TRBJ1-5	TGTGCCAGCAGCGGGTCAGGAGGGGACGCCATTAGCAATCAACCCCAGCATTTT	CASSGSGGDAISNQPQHF
-	TRBV29-1	-	TRBJ2-7	TGCAGCGTTGTGGCCACTTTAAACTACGAGCAGTACTTC	CSVVATLNYEQYF
TRBD2	TRBV4-2	-	TRBJ2-3	TGTGCCAGCAGCCAAGGGACCCGACTAGCGGGGAATACAGATACGCAGTATTTT	CASSQGTRLAGNTDTQYF
-	TRBV7-8	-	TRBJ2-5	TGTGCCAGCAGCCCTGGGACTTTAGAGACCCAGTACTTC	CASSPGTLETQYF
TRBD1	TRBV29-1	-	TRBJ2-7	TGCAGCGGGCGGGACAGGGGCTACGGGGAGCAGTACTTC	CSGRDRGYGEQYF
-	TRBV5-1	once	TRBJ1-2	TGCGCCAGCAGCTTGGGGACTAGGTCCTTTAACTATGGCTACACCTTC	CASSLGTRSFNYGYTF
-	TRBV28	-	TRBJ1-5	TGTGCCAGCAGTTTCGGGCAGGATTATCAGCCCCAGCATTTT	CASSFGQDYQPQHF
-	TRBV27	-	TRBJ2-1	TGTGCCAGCAGGTCGCTCGCGGGACTGGCCTACAATGAGCAGTTCTTC	CASRSLAGLAYNEQFF
-	TRBV6-6	-	TRBJ2-6	TGTGCCAGCAGTTACAGGCGCTCTGGGGCCAACGTCCTGACTTTC	CASSYRRSGANVLTF
TRBD1	TRBV7-2	-	TRBJ1-5	TGTGCCAGCGACCGGGACAGGGGGCCTAAGCCCCAGCATTTT	CASDRDRGPKPQHF
-	TRBV7-2	many	TRBJ1-2	TGTGCCAGCAGCCCTCGGGGTGGGGGCTATGGCTACACCTTC	CASSPRGGGYGYTF
-	TRBV28	-	TRBJ1-4	TGTGCCAGCAGTCCCTCCGGGGGTGAAAAACTGTTTTTT	CASSPSGGEKLFF
TRBD2	TRBV2	-	TRBJ2-1	TGTGCCAGCAGTGAACTTGGTAGCGGGGGTTTGGATGAGCAGTTCTTC	CASSELGSGGLDEQFF
TRBD2	TRBV7-2	-	TRBJ2-3	TGTGCCAGCAGCTTAGCTAGCGGGAGTGCAGATACGCAGTATTTT	CASSLASGSADTQYF
-	TRBV10-2	-	TRBJ1-5	TGCGCCAGCAGTGACCTGGGTCCCAATCAGCCCCAGCATTTT	CASSDLGPNQPQHF
-	TRBV28	-	TRBJ1-5	TGTGCCAGCAGTTTATACGGAAATAGCAATCAGCCCCAGCATTTT	CASSLYGNSNQPQHF
-	TRBV7-6	-	TRBJ2-3	TGTGCCAGCAGCCCAGTGGGAGATACGCAGTATTTT	CASSPVGDTQYF
TRBD1	TRBV2	-	TRBJ2-1	TGTGCCAGCAGTGAAGGGGGACAGGGGAGCGGCTACAATGAGCAGTTCTTC	CASSEGGQGSGYNEQFF
-	TRBV19	-	TRBJ1-3	TGTGCCAGTAGCCTCGACGGCGACTCTGGAAACACCATATATTTT	CASSLDGDSGNTIYF
-	TRBV5-1	-	TRBJ1-1	TGCGCCAGCAGCTTAACAGTGAACACTGAAGCTTTCTTT	CASSLTVNTEAFF
-	TRBV27	-	TRBJ1-2	TGTGCCAGCAGTTTGGCCGGGAAGGGAGGCTACACCTTC	CASSLAGKGGYTF
-	TRBV6-5	-	TRBJ2-2	TGTGCCAGCAGTTACGAGAACACCGGGGAGCTGTTTTTT	CASSYENTGELFF
-	TRBV28	-	TRBJ1-3	TGTGCCAGCAGAGCCTTCGGTTTTACCCCTGTAGGTGCTGGAAACACCATATATTTT	CASRAFGFTPVGAGNTIYF
-	TRBV11-1	-	TRBJ1-6	TGTGCCAGCAGCCCAATGGGGCGGGGGCGAAGCAATAATTCACCCCTCCACTTT	CASSPMGRGRSNNSPLHF
TRBD2	TRBV6-6	-	TRBJ2-3	TGTGCCACCCTAAGGGGACTAGCGGGAGGGAATACGCAGTATTTT	CATLRGLAGGNTQYF
TRBD1	TRBV27	-	TRBJ2-7	TGTGCCAGCAGTCTTTCCGGACAGGTCTCCTACGAGCAGTACTTC	CASSLSGQVSYEQYF
TRBD1	TRBV29-1	-	TRBJ2-2	TGCAGCGCTCAGGGGGCCCCGAACACCGGGGAGCTGTTTTTT	CSAQGAPNTGELFF
-	TRBV27	-	TRBJ2-7	TGTGCCAGCAGTTTATCAGTCGGGACCCTATCCTACGAGCAGTACTTC	CASSLSVGTLSYEQYF
TRBD2	TRBV9	-	TRBJ2-5	TGTGCCAGCAGCGTTCCAGCGGGGGGGCTGGAGACCCAGTACTTC	CASSVPAGGLETQYF
-	TRBV27	-	TRBJ1-5	TGTGCCAGCAGCCGAACCCCCAATAGCAATCAGCCCCAGCATTTT	CASSRTPNSNQPQHF
TRBD2	TRBV7-2	-	TRBJ2-1	TGTGCCAGCAGCTTAGTGTTGTGGGAGGGCCGAAATGAGCAGTTCTTC	CASSLVLWEGRNEQFF
-	TRBV5-1	few	TRBJ2-2	TGCGCCAGCAGCTTGGAGTACACCGGGGAGCTGTTTTTT	CASSLEYTGELFF
TRBD1	TRBV5-5	once	TRBJ1-4	TGTGCCAGCAGCCGAACCGGGACAGGACTTAATGAAAAACTGTTTTTT	CASSRTGTGLNEKLFF